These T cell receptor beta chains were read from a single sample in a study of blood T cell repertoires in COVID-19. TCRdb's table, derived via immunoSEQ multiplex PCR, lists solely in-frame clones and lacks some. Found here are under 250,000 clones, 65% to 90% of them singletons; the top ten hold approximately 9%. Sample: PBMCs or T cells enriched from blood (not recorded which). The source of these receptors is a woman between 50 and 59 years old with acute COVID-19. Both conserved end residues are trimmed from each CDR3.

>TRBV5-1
ASSLEWPLRSSPLH
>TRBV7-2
ASRDSRGGSTEAF
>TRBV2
ASSRRGGLAGGQRDTGELF
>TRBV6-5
ATGGGQVRGYT
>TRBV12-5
ASGLVLLEGGTDTQY
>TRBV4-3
ASSQDRGRNTEAF
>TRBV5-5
ASSTASRYYGYT
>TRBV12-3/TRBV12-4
ASRPTGAPLH
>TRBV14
ASSQDWAGEAF
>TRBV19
ASSIVFQDTEAF
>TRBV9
ASSVRGDEQY
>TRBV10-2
ASSFLAGAATGELF
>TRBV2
ASRRARGMNTEAF